The 25 T cell receptor beta chains presented below share a single source sample, sequenced in a study of beta chain features in type 1 diabetes. Their antigen targets remain unknown. The isolated RNA, all of it, was reverse transcribed, so expressed TCRB transcripts were what got sequenced. Clones were read by immunoSEQ multiplex PCR, and TCRdb kept only the in-frame ones, dropping some. Of 130,000 or so clones in the sample, approximately 10% are singletons; the top ten hold approximately 0.7%. Findings and limits, study-wide: In every one of the four CD4+ subsets, TCRB CDR3s were moderately but significantly shorter in Type 1 diabetes patients.

Sequencing input: central memory CD4+ T cells from blood. These receptors came from a man aged 25 to 40 with type 1 diabetes.

This chain's CDR3 is CASSRGQGTDTQYF. For the CDR3, the DNA is TGTGCCAGCAGCCGCGGACAGGGGACAGATACGCAGTATTTT. The V gene is TRBV11-2, the J gene TRBJ2-3; 9 bases map to TRBD1. This CDR3 contains 14 residues. Germline-derived CDR1 and CDR2 are SGHAT and FQNNGV. V gave up 5 bases and J gave up 3 bases; unmatched junction bases: 3.

The chain carries TRBV20-1 and TRBJ1-2; D is uncertain. Deletions cut 4 bases from V and 7 bases from J, with 10 bases between. Germline lookup yields CDR1 DFQATT and CDR2 SNEGSKA (reference sequence). The CDR3 length is 11 residues. The CDR3 region is CSANPGSGYTF. The CDR3, as DNA: TGCAGTGCTAATCCGGGATCTGGCTACACCTTC.

This clone was counted only a few times. The J gene is TRBJ2-7, the V gene TRBV29-1, with D possibly being TRBD1 (5 bases). Germline V gene sequence: CDR1 SQVTM, CDR2 ANQGSEA. Trimming stripped 6 bases from V and 0 bases from J, with 9 bases between. The CDR3 runs 12 residues. The CDR3: CSVGLPSYEQYF. The CDR3 bases are TGCAGCGTGGGGCTGCCCTCCTACGAGCAGTACTTC.

The chain combines TRBV11-2 with TRBJ2-3; tentative D call: TRBD2 (6 bases). Germline V CDR1 and CDR2: SGHAT, FQNNGV. Trimming shortened V by 5 bases and J by 6 bases, and 15 bases separated the two germline ends. This CDR3 region has 14 residues. CDR3 loop: CASSRWGVGDTQYF. The DNA for the CDR3 is TGTGCCAGCAGCCGGTGGGGGGTCGGGGATACGCAGTATTTT.

J is TRBJ2-2 and V is TRBV11-2; 9 bases are shared with TRBD1. The junction had 3 bases not matched to a gene; V was cut back by 3 bases and J by 1 base. The CDR3 sequence is 16 residues long. CDR1 is SGHAT, CDR2 FQNNGV, per germline. CDR3 in DNA: TGTGCCAGCAGCTTGGACAGGGGAGGGAACACCGGGGAGCTGTTTTTT. Translation gives CASSLDRGGNTGELFF.

The chain joins TRBV9 to TRBJ2-2; D is perhaps TRBD1 (6 bases). Trimming left V 1 base short and J 0 bases short, with 13 bases between. Germline CDR1 reads SGDLS; CDR2 reads YYNGEE. The CDR3 covers 17 residues. CDR3 protein: CASSVRPDSANTGELFF. DNA of the CDR3: TGTGCCAGCAGCGTACGCCCGGACAGCGCGAACACCGGGGAGCTGTTTTTT.

In its sample, this clone was seen many times. This chain links TRBV6-5 with TRBJ2-5; 12 positions match TRBD2. This CDR3 contains 15 residues. Germline V gene data show CDR1 as MNHEY and CDR2 as SVGAGI. With 5 bases clipped from V and 5 bases from J, the junction kept 6 bases outside the gene matches. CDR3 sequence reads: CASSILLAGGETQYF. The CDR3 bases are TGTGCCAGCAGTATCCTACTAGCGGGGGGTGAGACCCAGTACTTC.

This clone has a handful of counts. The identical CDR3 is also encoded by other nucleotide sequences in the sample. The chain uses TRBV9 and TRBJ1-2; D is ambiguous. The germline V and J ends were trimmed by 0 bases and 2 bases, with 5 bases remaining between them. The CDR3 has 13 amino acids. Germline CDR1 reads SGDLS; CDR2 reads YYNGEE. The CDR3 DNA reads TGTGCCAGCAGCGTAGACAGCAACTATGGCTACACCTTC. This gives the protein CASSVDSNYGYTF.

V usage is TRBV6-6 and J usage is TRBJ1-6, with D tentatively TRBD1 (6 bases). Germline V CDR1 and CDR2: MNHNY, SVGAGI (reference sequence). Deletions cut 7 bases from V and 5 bases from J, with 15 bases between. The CDR3 length is 15 residues. CDR3: CASTEQGIDNSPLHF. The CDR3, as DNA: TGTGCCAGCACCGAACAGGGTATAGATAATTCACCCCTCCACTTT.

There are a few counts of this clone. V is TRBV19 and J is TRBJ1-1; tentatively, D is TRBD1 (6 bases). Trimming pared 5 bases from V and 4 bases from J, leaving 11 bases between. The CDR3 length is 13 residues. The germline V gene has CDR1 LNHDA and CDR2 SQIVND (reference sequence). The DNA of the CDR3 is TGTGCCAGTAGTGTACAGGGTTCCACTGAAGCTTTCTTT. It is translated as CASSVQGSTEAFF.

In regard to this clone: The sample has other DNA sequences that encode this CDR3 too. The genes are TRBV5-4 and TRBJ1-4; 8 nucleotides agree with TRBD1. CDR1 SGHNT and CDR2 YYREEE come from the germline V gene (reference sequence). V shed 3 bases, J shed 4 bases, and the junction held 2 bases outside the gene matches. The CDR3 spans 14 residues. The CDR3 reads CASSSGQVNEKLFF. The CDR3 DNA reads TGTGCCAGCAGCTCGGGACAGGTTAATGAAAAACTGTTTTTT.

This clone came up a few times. V and J are TRBV18 and TRBJ2-1, with 12 positions matching TRBD2. Germline V gene lookup returns CDR1 KGHSH and CDR2 LQKENI. This CDR3 spans 15 amino acids. The J segment lost 7 bases and the V segment lost 6 bases, leaving 7 bases of the junction unmatched. CDR3: CASSPSGGAMNEQFF. CDR3 nucleotides: TGTGCCAGCTCCCCTAGCGGGGGGGCCATGAATGAGCAGTTCTTC.

This clone was seen a few times. This chain connects TRBV9 to TRBJ2-5; unclear D gene. The CDR3 length is 12 residues. V was cut by 3 bases and J by 9 bases, with 12 bases left in between. The germline gives CDR1 SGDLS, CDR2 YYNGEE. The chain's CDR3 is CASSGHLKPQYF. The CDR3 DNA is TGTGCCAGCAGCGGACACTTGAAGCCCCAGTACTTC.

This clone has only a few counts. This same CDR3 is encoded by further DNA sequences in the sample. The chain uses TRBV28 and TRBJ1-1; 11 positions agree with TRBD1. There are 14 residues in the CDR3. The junction had 1 base not matched to a gene; V was cut back by 3 bases and J by 4 bases. The germline V gene encodes CDR1 MDHEN and CDR2 SYDVKM. The CDR3 region has the DNA TGTGCCAGCAGTTTGGGGACAGGGGGCACTGAAGCTTTCTTT. As protein: CASSLGTGGTEAFF.

In its sample, this clone was seen a few times. The CDR3 spells CAWSDGAGKKLFF. CDR3 sequence (DNA): TGTGCCTGGAGTGATGGAGCAGGGAAAAAACTGTTTTTT. The V call is TRBV30, the J call TRBJ1-4, with TRBD1 as a possible D gene (5 bases). Germline CDR1 and CDR2: GTSNPN and SVGIG (reference sequence). Trimming removed 1 base from V and 9 bases from J, with 12 bases in between. The CDR3 contains 13 residues. Full variable domain (remainder filled in from reference TRBV30 and TRBJ1-4): SQTIHQWPATLVQPVGSPLSLECTVEGTSNPNLYWYRQAAGRGLQLLFYSVGIGQISSEVPQNLSASRPQDRQFILSSKKLLLSDSGFYLCAWSDGAGKKLFFGSGTQLSVL.

The V and J genes are TRBV12-5 and TRBJ2-3; TRBD1 is a possible D gene (6 bases). Germline V gene sequence: CDR1 LGHNT, CDR2 FRNRAP. The V gene lost 6 bases and the J gene lost 0 bases, with 13 bases spanning the gap. There are 15 residues in the CDR3. In nucleotides, the CDR3 is TGTGCTAGTGGCAACAGGGAGTGGAGCACAGATACGCAGTATTTT. It specifies CASGNREWSTDTQYF. The variable domain in full, with the rest retrieved from reference TRBV12-5 and TRBJ2-3, is DARVTQTPRHKVTEMGQEVTMRCQPILGHNTVFWYRQTMMQGLELLAYFRNRAPLDDSGMPKDRFSAEMPDATLATLKIQPSEPRDSAVYFCASGNREWSTDTQYFGPGTRLTVL.

J is TRBJ2-3 and V is TRBV4-3; the D gene is possibly TRBD1 (6 bases). Trimming shortened V by 2 bases and J by 2 bases, and 11 bases separated the two germline ends. This CDR3 contains 15 residues. Germline loops: CDR1 LGHNA, CDR2 YSLEER. In nucleotides, the CDR3 is TGCGCCAGCAGCCAACAACAGGGATTCACAGATACGCAGTATTTT. Its protein is CASSQQQGFTDTQYF.

Only a few counts were recorded for this clone. The CDR3 loop reads CASSLGQGGSEQYF. The CDR3 nucleotides read TGCGCCAGCAGCTTGGGACAGGGTGGGTCTGAGCAGTACTTC. The chain uses TRBV5-1 and TRBJ2-7; 7 nucleotides line up with TRBD1. CDR1 is SGHRS and CDR2 is YFSETQ in the germline V gene. The CDR3 loop spans 14 amino acids. Trimming at V came to 0 bases and at J to 7 bases, leaving 7 bases not matched to a gene.

This clone was counted a few times. One end of the junction does not line up with germline, which may come from a read error. The chain has TRBV7-9 and TRBJ2-5; 10 nucleotides match TRBD1. The CDR3 sequence is 15 residues long. Germline assignment: CDR1 SEHNR and CDR2 FQNEAQ (reference sequence). CDR3 sequence (DNA): TGTGCCAGCAGCTCTGCTGACAGGGGGCAAGGGACCCAGTACTTC. Protein product: CASSSADRGQGTQYF.

The chain joins TRBV11-2 to TRBJ2-1, with 12 nucleotides matching TRBD2. Trimming removed 8 bases from V and 9 bases from J; junction bases left unmatched: 8. CDR1 is SGHAT, CDR2 FQNNGV, per germline. The CDR3 extends over 14 amino acids. The CDR3 DNA follows: TGTGCCAGCGTGTCAACTAGCGGGGGGATTGAGCAGTTCTTC. Translation gives CASVSTSGGIEQFF. Supplemented by reference TRBV11-2 and TRBJ2-1, the full variable domain reads EAGVAQSPRYKIIEKRQSVAFWCNPISGHATLYWYQQILGQGPKLLIQFQNNGVVDDSQLPKDRFSAERLKGVDSTLKIQPAKLEDSAVYLCASVSTSGGIEQFFGPGTRLTVL.

This clone was found a few times. V usage is TRBV9 and J usage is TRBJ2-1; D perhaps matches TRBD2 (6 bases). CDR3 length equals 14 residues. Trimming left V 3 bases short and J 5 bases short, with 12 bases between. Germline loops: CDR1 SGDLS, CDR2 YYNGEE. CDR3 nucleotide sequence: TGTGCCAGCAGCGCTACCGGGACTCACAATGAGCAGTTCTTC. It encodes CASSATGTHNEQFF. Based on the CDR3 plus reference TRBV9 and TRBJ2-1, the full variable domain is DSGVTQTPKHLITATGQRVTLRCSPRSGDLSVYWYQQSLDQGLQFLIQYYNGEERAKGNILERFSAQQFPDLHSELNLSSLELGDSALYFCASSATGTHNEQFFGPGTRLTVL.

The CDR3 sequence is CAWRRVERGADTQYF. The CDR3 nucleotides are TGTGCCTGGAGAAGGGTGGAGCGGGGGGCAGATACGCAGTATTTT. The V gene is TRBV30, the J gene TRBJ2-3, with 9 bases lining up with TRBD2. The length of the CDR3 is 15 residues. Per the germline V gene, CDR1 is GTSNPN and CDR2 is SVGIG (reference sequence). V lost 3 bases to trimming and J lost 4 bases; unmatched junction nucleotides: 8.

This clone was seen more than once but under ten times. The chain recombines TRBV4-2 with TRBJ2-1, with TRBD2 matching 12 bases. Unmatched junction bases numbered 10, after V lost 5 bases and J lost 8 bases. CDR1 and CDR2 from the germline V gene are LGHNA and YNFKEQ. The CDR3 length is 16 residues. CDR3 sequence: CASSDGTSGSRDEQFF. The CDR3 bases are TGTGCCAGCAGCGATGGGACTAGCGGGTCCAGGGATGAGCAGTTCTTC.

The V call is TRBV18, the J call TRBJ2-7; the match to TRBD1 covers 10 bases. V trimming: 8 bases; J trimming: 7 bases; junction bases outside the gene matches: 14. CDR1 is KGHSH and CDR2 is LQKENI in the germline V gene. CDR3 length equals 15 residues. The CDR3 coding sequence is TGTGCCAGCAAAACCGGGACAGGGGTTTTGGAAGAGCAGTACTTC. Encoded protein: CASKTGTGVLEEQYF.

This clone showed up just a few times. This sequence joins TRBV5-1 and TRBJ2-7, with 8 nucleotides matching TRBD1. Unmatched junction bases numbered 6, after V lost 0 bases and J lost 4 bases. The length of the CDR3 is 15 residues. Germline lookup yields CDR1 SGHRS and CDR2 YFSETQ. Here the CDR3 DNA reads TGCGCCAGCAGCTTGGCGCAGGGGGCGCAGTACGAGCAGTACTTC. It codes for CASSLAQGAQYEQYF.